This T cell receptor (beta chain) was sequenced for a study of cytomegalovirus exposure and HLA in healthy donors. Study conclusions and caveats: Cytomegalovirus-associated status was assigned to 150 to 200 TCR beta chains.

Germline CDR1 and CDR2: SGHTA and FQGNSA. The V end was cut by 1 base, the J end by 7 bases, with 11 bases between. The CDR3 runs 14 residues. Comments on this clone: Its antigen is unidentified.

Here immunoSEQ multiplex PCR was the method, and the copy in TCRdb shows in-frame clones only, minus some. The sample lists about 130,000 clones, around nine tenths seen once, with approximately 1.5% in the top ten. Sequenced sample: PBMCs. The TCR sequence derives from a man younger than 45 in good health and CMV-seronegative. The chain has TRBV7-2 and TRBJ1-5; D gene unclear. CDR3 sequence: CASSLDRVKQPQHF. The CDR3 DNA reads TGTGCCAGCAGCTTAGACCGGGTGAAACAGCCCCAGCATTTT.